The T cell receptor beta chain described here comes from a study of T cells after yellow fever vaccination. On the study more broadly: Preparation of the low-cell-number fractions used SMART-Seq v4 Ultra Low Input.

Whole-study findings and limits: Overlap between CD4 and CD8 compartments was detected for a small share of clonotypes.

CDR3 length equals 13 residues. V dropped 4 bases and J dropped 12 bases, with 13 bases sitting between them. CDR1 and CDR2 from the germline V gene are MDHEN and SYDVKM. Regarding this clonotype: The antigen is unknown.

TCRdb itself ran the 5' RACE reads through MiXCR, one entry per CDR3 protein. The sample includes 620,000 or so distinct CDR3 sequences, about 15% of them seen just once. The chain joins TRBV28 to TRBJ1-6; D unclear. This receptor was obtained from a man aged 18-30 years who received the YFV17D yellow fever vaccine. This specimen consisted of PBMCs, obtained about 5 days after the first yellow fever vaccination. DNA of the CDR3: TGTGCCAGCAGTTACCAGCTAAGGCAACCCCTCCACTTT. Its translation: CASSYQLRQPLHF.